Listed below are T cell receptor beta chains from one sample, sequenced in a study of T cell changes during pregnancy in multiple sclerosis. The method was immunoSEQ multiplex PCR; TCRdb's version includes in-frame clones alone and lacks a portion of them. The sample includes tens of thousands of clones, around 90% seen only once; the top ten take approximately 5.1%. Sequences were derived from peripheral blood, sampled in the first trimester of pregnancy. These receptors were obtained from a female donor in good health, enrolled as a control in a pregnancy study. Each CDR3 is given with its conserved first and last residue. The order of the fields is CDR3 protein, CDR3 DNA, V gene, J gene, clone size, D gene. The D gene is left open where the match is weak. Rows may omit the clone size; those that give it use once, few, many or a size class.

CDR3: CASSHGATDTQYF
DNA: TGTGCCAGCAGTCATGGGGCCACAGATACGCAGTATTTT
V: TRBV6-4
J: TRBJ2-3
size: few
D: -

CDR3: CAWSAPGQGANGQPQHF
DNA: TGTGCCTGGAGTGCGCCGGGACAGGGGGCAAACGGGCAGCCCCAGCATTTT
V: TRBV30
J: TRBJ1-5
size: -
D: TRBD1

CDR3: CASRSGTGTYNEQFF
DNA: TGCGCCAGCAGGTCCGGGACAGGGACCTACAATGAGCAGTTCTTC
V: TRBV5-1
J: TRBJ2-1
size: -
D: TRBD1

CDR3: CASSVGQGGWTGELFF
DNA: TGTGCCAGCAGCGTAGGGCAGGGAGGGTGGACCGGGGAGCTGTTTTTT
V: TRBV9
J: TRBJ2-2
size: -
D: TRBD2

CDR3: CASSQDEDRISGGSPLHF
DNA: TGCGCCAGCAGCCAGGATGAAGACAGGATTAGTGGTGGATCACCCCTCCACTTT
V: TRBV4-3
J: TRBJ1-6
size: -
D: -

CDR3: CASSSTVSPLHF
DNA: TGTGCCAGCAGTTCTACCGTTTCACCCCTCCACTTT
V: TRBV11-2
J: TRBJ1-6
size: -
D: -

CDR3: CASSDFSGADEQFF
DNA: TGTGCCAGCAGTGACTTTTCAGGGGCAGATGAGCAGTTCTTC
V: TRBV6-4
J: TRBJ2-1
size: -
D: -

CDR3: CASSLESSSLHQPQHF
DNA: TGTGCCAGCAGCTTAGAATCCTCCAGTCTCCATCAGCCCCAGCATTTT
V: TRBV7-2
J: TRBJ1-5
size: -
D: -

CDR3: CAISEPDRGNQPQHF
DNA: TGTGCCATCAGTGAGCCGGACAGGGGCAATCAGCCCCAGCATTTT
V: TRBV10-3
J: TRBJ1-5
size: -
D: TRBD1

CDR3: CASSVGQGALGGELFF
DNA: TGTGCCAGCAGCGTAGGCCAGGGGGCGCTCGGCGGGGAGCTGTTTTTT
V: TRBV9
J: TRBJ2-2
size: -
D: TRBD1

CDR3: CASRSPGPRDEQFF
DNA: TGTGCCAGCAGGTCTCCGGGGCCGCGGGACGAGCAGTTCTTC
V: TRBV5-4
J: TRBJ2-1
size: -
D: -

CDR3: CASSPAPDYGYTF
DNA: TGTGCCAGCTCACCAGCTCCAGATTATGGCTACACCTTC
V: TRBV18
J: TRBJ1-2
size: -
D: -

CDR3: CASSLDLVGRTSGGYTF
DNA: TGCGCCAGCAGCTTGGATTTGGTCGGGAGAACTTCAGGGGGCTACACCTTC
V: TRBV5-1
J: TRBJ1-2
size: -
D: -

CDR3: CASSEDGGGGPDTQYF
DNA: TGTGCCAGCAGTGAAGATGGCGGGGGGGGCCCAGATACGCAGTATTTT
V: TRBV6-1
J: TRBJ2-3
size: -
D: TRBD2

CDR3: CASSLGTGERTEAFF
DNA: TGTGCCAGCAGCTTAGGGACAGGGGAACGTACTGAAGCTTTCTTT
V: TRBV11-2
J: TRBJ1-1
size: once
D: TRBD1

CDR3: CASSRRLAGEADTQYF
DNA: TGTGCCAGCAGCCGCCGACTAGCGGGAGAAGCAGATACGCAGTATTTT
V: TRBV5-6
J: TRBJ2-3
size: -
D: TRBD2

CDR3: CASSYSETGGNEQYF
DNA: TGTGCCAGCAGTTACTCAGAGACAGGGGGAAACGAGCAGTACTTC
V: TRBV6-6
J: TRBJ2-7
size: -
D: TRBD1

CDR3: CASSRRGEDSYEQYF
DNA: TGTGCCAGCAGCCGCAGGGGCGAAGATTCCTACGAGCAGTACTTC
V: TRBV5-5
J: TRBJ2-7
size: -
D: -

CDR3: CASSQFQGAFTNTGELFF
DNA: TGTGCCAGCAGCCAATTCCAGGGGGCCTTTACGAACACCGGGGAGCTGTTTTTT
V: TRBV13
J: TRBJ2-2
size: -
D: TRBD1

CDR3: CASSRQPLGYGYTF
DNA: TGTGCCAGCAGCCGACAGCCCTTGGGGTATGGCTACACCTTC
V: TRBV6-5
J: TRBJ1-2
size: few
D: -

CDR3: CASSTSTGRSSYNEQFF
DNA: TGCGCCAGCAGCACGTCGACAGGGAGGAGCTCCTACAATGAGCAGTTCTTC
V: TRBV5-1
J: TRBJ2-1
size: -
D: -

CDR3: CASRTGTSGRAGGETQYF
DNA: TGTGCCAGCAGGACCGGGACTAGCGGGAGGGCCGGGGGAGAGACCCAGTACTTC
V: TRBV2
J: TRBJ2-5
size: -
D: TRBD2

CDR3: CASRKTGSSYEQYF
DNA: TGTGCCAGCCGGAAGACGGGAAGCTCCTACGAGCAGTACTTC
V: TRBV5-6
J: TRBJ2-7
size: -
D: -

CDR3: CASSQQGPWAGYTF
DNA: TGCGCCAGCAGCCAACAGGGGCCTTGGGCTGGCTACACCTTC
V: TRBV10-2
J: TRBJ1-2
size: once
D: TRBD1

CDR3: CASSVGGGNTEAFF
DNA: TGTGCCAGCAGCGTCGGGGGGGGGAACACTGAAGCTTTCTTT
V: TRBV6-4
J: TRBJ1-1
size: -
D: -

CDR3: CASSFTSGRAGDEQFF
DNA: TGTGCCAGCAGCTTCACAAGCGGGAGGGCCGGAGATGAGCAGTTCTTC
V: TRBV9
J: TRBJ2-1
size: -
D: TRBD2

CDR3: CASSRDGTAEETQYF
DNA: TGTGCCAGCTCACGCGACGGGACAGCGGAAGAGACCCAGTACTTC
V: TRBV18
J: TRBJ2-5
size: -
D: TRBD1

CDR3: CASTATGSAGGAGGELFF
DNA: TGTGCCAGCACCGCGACAGGGTCGGCAGGGGGCGCCGGCGGGGAGCTGTTTTTT
V: TRBV28
J: TRBJ2-2
size: -
D: TRBD1

CDR3: CASGLGTFLTDTQYF
DNA: TGTGCTAGTGGTTTGGGGACATTCCTCACAGATACGCAGTATTTT
V: TRBV12-5
J: TRBJ2-3
size: -
D: -

CDR3: CASSTTGGNREKLFF
DNA: TGTGCCAGCAGTACGACCGGGGGGAATCGGGAAAAACTGTTTTTT
V: TRBV6-5
J: TRBJ1-4
size: -
D: -

CDR3: CASIQGAMNTEAFF
DNA: TGTGCCAGTATCCAGGGGGCCATGAACACTGAAGCTTTCTTT
V: TRBV19
J: TRBJ1-1
size: -
D: TRBD1

CDR3: CASSEGTGDVQPQHF
DNA: TGTGCCAGCAGTGAGGGGACAGGGGACGTTCAGCCCCAGCATTTT
V: TRBV2
J: TRBJ1-5
size: -
D: TRBD1

CDR3: CASSRAASGAYNEQFF
DNA: TGTGCCAGCAGTCGTGCGGCCAGCGGGGCCTACAATGAGCAGTTCTTC
V: TRBV7-3
J: TRBJ2-1
size: -
D: TRBD2

CDR3: CASTRQGTNNEQFF
DNA: TGTGCCAGCACCCGACAGGGAACGAACAATGAGCAGTTCTTC
V: TRBV2
J: TRBJ2-1
size: once
D: TRBD1

CDR3: CASSLGRDFNTEAFF
DNA: TGCGCCAGCAGCTTGGGCCGGGACTTCAACACTGAAGCTTTCTTT
V: TRBV5-1
J: TRBJ1-1
size: once
D: -

CDR3: CAWSPPSGRAVEQFF
DNA: TGTGCCTGGAGCCCCCCTAGCGGGAGGGCCGTTGAGCAGTTCTTC
V: TRBV30
J: TRBJ2-1
size: -
D: TRBD2

CDR3: CASTPTGEYGYTF
DNA: TGTGCCAGCACCCCGACGGGAGAATATGGCTACACCTTC
V: TRBV7-9
J: TRBJ1-2
size: -
D: -

CDR3: CASSSRTGSSGYTF
DNA: TGTGCCAGCAGCTCTAGGACAGGGTCCAGTGGCTACACCTTC
V: TRBV7-8
J: TRBJ1-2
size: -
D: TRBD1

CDR3: CASSLGPGEAFF
DNA: TGTGCCAGCAGCCTGGGGCCAGGGGAGGCTTTCTTT
V: TRBV11-2
J: TRBJ1-1
size: -
D: -

CDR3: CASSPIQGAGEQFF
DNA: TGCGCCAGCAGCCCTATACAGGGGGCTGGGGAGCAGTTCTTC
V: TRBV5-1
J: TRBJ2-1
size: -
D: TRBD1

CDR3: CASRSGTKGYTF
DNA: TGTGCCAGCAGGTCCGGGACAAAGGGCTACACCTTC
V: TRBV27
J: TRBJ1-2
size: once
D: -

CDR3: CASRGHTGGGGNSPLHF
DNA: TGTGCCAGCAGGGGCCACACGGGAGGGGGTGGGAATTCACCCCTCCACTTT
V: TRBV25-1
J: TRBJ1-6
size: -
D: -

CDR3: CASSPGGSGEQYF
DNA: TGTGCCAGCTCACCGGGAGGGTCTGGCGAGCAGTACTTC
V: TRBV18
J: TRBJ2-7
size: -
D: TRBD2

CDR3: CASSSSRLARPYEQYF
DNA: TGTGCCAGCAGCTCTTCCCGACTAGCGCGACCCTACGAGCAGTACTTC
V: TRBV7-9
J: TRBJ2-7
size: medium-sized
D: TRBD2

CDR3: CASSSPRLAGVSNEQFF
DNA: TGTGCCAGCAGTTCCCCTCGGCTAGCGGGAGTATCAAATGAGCAGTTCTTC
V: TRBV27
J: TRBJ2-1
size: once
D: TRBD2

CDR3: CASSSMQGKETQYF
DNA: TGTGCCAGCAGCTCGATGCAGGGAAAAGAGACCCAGTACTTC
V: TRBV11-2
J: TRBJ2-5
size: -
D: -

CDR3: CASSLDLGQGPNYGYTF
DNA: TGTGCCAGCAGCTTAGACCTCGGACAGGGGCCTAACTATGGCTACACCTTC
V: TRBV7-9
J: TRBJ1-2
size: -
D: TRBD1

CDR3: CASSPDSFPTDTQYF
DNA: TGTGCCAGCAGCCCAGACAGCTTCCCCACAGATACGCAGTATTTT
V: TRBV7-6
J: TRBJ2-3
size: -
D: -

CDR3: CAWSVPDRVNSPLHF
DNA: TGTGCCTGGAGTGTACCGGACAGGGTGAATTCACCCCTCCACTTT
V: TRBV30
J: TRBJ1-6
size: -
D: TRBD1

CDR3: CAIRFSRVYNEQFF
DNA: TGTGCCATCAGGTTCTCGAGAGTCTACAATGAGCAGTTCTTC
V: TRBV10-3
J: TRBJ2-1
size: -
D: -

CDR3: CASSPHGTYTGELFF
DNA: TGTGCCAGCAGCCCACACGGGACTTACACCGGGGAGCTGTTTTTT
V: TRBV7-3
J: TRBJ2-2
size: -
D: -

CDR3: CASSQVQGAGDEQFF
DNA: TGCGCCAGCAGCCAAGTACAGGGGGCCGGAGACGAGCAGTTCTTC
V: TRBV4-1
J: TRBJ2-1
size: -
D: TRBD1

CDR3: CASSVGLAPTDTQYF
DNA: TGTGCCAGCAGCGTAGGACTCGCGCCCACAGATACGCAGTATTTT
V: TRBV9
J: TRBJ2-3
size: -
D: -

CDR3: CASSTGGTDTQYF
DNA: TGTGCCAGCTCGACAGGGGGCACAGATACGCAGTATTTT
V: TRBV7-7
J: TRBJ2-3
size: -
D: TRBD1

CDR3: CASIRGQGGNQPQHF
DNA: TGTGCCAGCATAAGGGGCCAGGGTGGCAATCAGCCCCAGCATTTT
V: TRBV6-1
J: TRBJ1-5
size: -
D: -